The 9 T cell receptor beta chains below come from one sample, sequenced in a study of regulatory T cells in long-lasting Graves disease. With iRepertoire HTBI primers and Arm-PCR of CDR3 regions, TCR beta libraries were built. TCRdb analysed the multiplex PCR reads with MiXCR anew, one entry per CDR3 protein. The table lists about 420,000 distinct CDR3 sequences, around 15% of them singletons. Time point: newly diagnosed GD, antithyroid drugs for less than 3 months. The TCR library was prepared using RNA isolated from PBMCs. The same data also contributed to another study, on T cells in Graves' hyperthyroidism and ophthalmopathy.

The source was peripheral blood mononuclear cells (PBMCs), collected at new diagnosis, from a patient treated with antithyroid drugs. These receptors were taken from a woman aged 18-29 years with Graves disease.

This clonotype showed up just a few times. The chain is built from TRBV6-2 or TRBV6-3 and TRBJ2-7; 9 nucleotides match TRBD1. V gave up 4 bases and J gave up 3 bases; unmatched junction bases: 4. Germline lookup yields CDR1 MNHEY and CDR2 SVGEGT. This CDR3 spans 14 amino acids. This chain's CDR3 is CASSSTGGHYEQYF. The CDR3 DNA sequence: TGTGCCAGCAGTTCAACAGGGGGCCACTACGAGCAGTACTTC.

This clonotype has at least ten counts. This sequence joins TRBV28 and TRBJ2-3; unclear D gene. This CDR3 region has 13 residues. The V gene lost 7 bases and the J gene lost 2 bases, with 10 bases spanning the gap. Germline assignment: CDR1 MDHEN and CDR2 SYDVKM. The CDR3 here is CASTPDHTDTQYF. Written as DNA, the CDR3 is TGTGCCAGCACCCCGGACCACACAGATACGCAGTATTTT. Filled out from reference TRBV28 and TRBJ2-3, the complete variable domain reads DVKVTQSSRYLVKRTGEKVFLECVQDMDHENMFWYRQDPGLGLRLIYFSYDVKMKEKGDIPEGYSVSREKKERFSLILESASTNQTSMYLCASTPDHTDTQYFGPGTRLTVL.

The sample holds many counts of this clonotype. The J gene is TRBJ1-1, the V gene TRBV4-1; 9 bases align to TRBD1. Germline V gene lookup returns CDR1 MGHRA and CDR2 YSYEKL. This CDR3 contains 18 residues. With 2 bases clipped from V and 4 bases from J, the junction kept 14 bases outside the gene matches. The CDR3 protein is CASSQLSLRDRAGTEAFF. CDR3 DNA sequence: TGCGCCAGCAGCCAATTAAGCCTCCGGGACAGGGCAGGCACTGAAGCTTTCTTT.

This clonotype was counted many times. This chain links TRBV28 with TRBJ1-4; D is undetermined. V was clipped by 3 bases and J by 8 bases, with 16 bases between them. The length of the CDR3 is 15 residues. Germline V gene data show CDR1 as MDHEN and CDR2 as SYDVKM. The CDR3 loop is CASSFQTAIGEKLFF. In nucleotides, the CDR3 is TGTGCCAGCAGTTTTCAAACCGCGATAGGAGAAAAACTGTTTTTT.

This clonotype was counted ten times or more. The rearrangement links TRBV10-3 to TRBJ1-2, with D possibly being TRBD1 (5 bases). CDR1 is ENHRY, CDR2 SYGVKD, per germline. V was clipped by 3 bases and J by 4 bases, with 6 bases between them. The CDR3 totals 12 residues. The DNA for the CDR3 is TGTGCCATCAGTGACGACAGCTATGGCTACACCTTC. Amino acids: CAISDDSYGYTF.

This clonotype was seen a handful of times. The chain joins TRBV5-8 to TRBJ2-1, with D hard to call. Germline-derived CDR1 and CDR2 are SGHTS and YDEGEE. The CDR3 consists of 16 residues. The ends were cut back, 3 bases at V and 6 bases at J, with 19 bases in the middle. The CDR3 DNA reads as TGTGCCAGCAGCTCCCCTAGTAGAGATTGGGGCAATGAGCAGTTCTTC. Translated: CASSSPSRDWGNEQFF.

The chain has TRBV5-1 and TRBJ2-5; 7 bases agree with TRBD2. The germline CDR1 and CDR2 sequences are SGHRS and YFSETQ. This CDR3 contains 13 residues. V trimming: 3 bases; J trimming: 4 bases; junction bases outside the gene matches: 3. CDR3 nucleotide sequence: TGCGCCAGCAGCTATGGGGAGGGAGAGACCCAGTACTTC. Amino acids: CASSYGEGETQYF.

This clonotype was seen repeatedly, ten times or more. The chain uses TRBV2 and TRBJ2-3; tentative D call: TRBD1 (6 bases). The tail of the sequence fits TRBJ2-5 better, so the J call may be wrong. Germline-derived CDR1 and CDR2 are SNHLY and FYNNEI. The CDR3 spans 13 residues. The CDR3 sequence is CASSEGARETQYF. DNA for the CDR3: TGTGCCAGCAGTGAGGGGGCCAGGGAGACCCAGTACTTC.

This clonotype came up a few times. V usage is TRBV6-6 and J usage is TRBJ2-1; D call uncertain. The germline CDR1 and CDR2 sequences are MNHNY and SVGAGI (reference sequence). The CDR3 spans 16 residues. The V and J ends lost 0 bases and 8 bases respectively, with 17 bases between them. The CDR3 nucleotides are TGTGCCAGCAGTTACTCCACTAACGACCGTGGGGATGAGCAGTTCTTC. It translates to CASSYSTNDRGDEQFF.